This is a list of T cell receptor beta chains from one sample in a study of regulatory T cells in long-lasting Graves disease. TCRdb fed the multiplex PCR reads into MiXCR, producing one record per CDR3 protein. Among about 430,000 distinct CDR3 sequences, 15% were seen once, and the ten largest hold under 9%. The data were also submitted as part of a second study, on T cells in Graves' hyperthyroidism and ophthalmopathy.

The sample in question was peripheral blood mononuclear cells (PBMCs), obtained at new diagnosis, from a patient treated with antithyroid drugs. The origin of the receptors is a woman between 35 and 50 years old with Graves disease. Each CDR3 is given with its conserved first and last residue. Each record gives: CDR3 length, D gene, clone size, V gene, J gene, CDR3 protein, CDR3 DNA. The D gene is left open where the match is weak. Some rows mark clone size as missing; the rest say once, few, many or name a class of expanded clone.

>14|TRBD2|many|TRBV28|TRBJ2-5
CAINSWGGRETQYF
TGTGCCATCAACTCTTGGGGAGGGAGGGAGACCCAGTACTTC
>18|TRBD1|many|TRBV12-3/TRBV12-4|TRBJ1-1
CASSLVVRGLSLNTEAFF
TGTGCCAGCAGTTTAGTAGTCAGGGGGCTGTCGCTGAACACTGAAGCTTTCTTT
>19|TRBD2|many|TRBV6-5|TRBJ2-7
CASSYSQIRLAGDSYEQYF
TGTGCCAGCAGTTACTCGCAAATTCGACTAGCGGGAGACTCCTACGAGCAGTACTTC
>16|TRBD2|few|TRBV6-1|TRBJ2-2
CASIRLTGGTTGELFF
TGTGCCAGCATTAGACTAACGGGAGGGACCACCGGGGAGCTGTTTTTT
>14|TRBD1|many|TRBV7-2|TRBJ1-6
CASRRTGENSPLHF
TGTGCCAGCAGACGGACAGGGGAAAATTCACCCCTCCACTTT
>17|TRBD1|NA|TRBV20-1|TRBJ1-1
CSAREGGTGGSLTEAFF
TGCAGTGCTAGAGAGGGGGGGACAGGGGGCTCGCTCACTGAAGCTTTCTTT
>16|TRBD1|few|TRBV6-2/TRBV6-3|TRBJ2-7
CASSEESGTGSGEQYF
TGTGCCAGCAGTGAAGAGTCTGGGACAGGGTCGGGCGAGCAGTACTTC
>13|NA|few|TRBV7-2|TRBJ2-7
CASSPPVAPEQYF
TGTGCCAGCAGCCCTCCAGTAGCGCCCGAGCAGTACTTC
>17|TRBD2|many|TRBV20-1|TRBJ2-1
CSAREVGREGPYNEQFF
TGCAGTGCTAGAGAGGTTGGGCGGGAGGGTCCCTACAATGAGCAGTTCTTC
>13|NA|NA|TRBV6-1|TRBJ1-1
CASSDGRNTEAFF
TGTGCCAGCAGTGACGGTCGGAACACTGAAGCTTTCTTT
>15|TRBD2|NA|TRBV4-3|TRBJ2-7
CASSQEDSGNYEQYF
TGCGCCAGCAGCCAAGAGGATAGCGGGAACTACGAGCAGTACTTC
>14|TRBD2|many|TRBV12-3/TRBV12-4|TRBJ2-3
CASSEPRTSDTQYF
TGTGCCAGCAGTGAACCCCGGACTAGTGATACGCAGTATTTT
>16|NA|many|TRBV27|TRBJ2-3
CASSSIGPRTADTQYF
TGTGCCAGCAGTTCAATAGGACCGAGAACGGCAGATACGCAGTATTTT
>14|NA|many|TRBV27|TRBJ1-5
CASTQLGSNQPQHF
TGTGCCAGCACTCAATTAGGGAGCAATCAGCCCCAGCATTTT
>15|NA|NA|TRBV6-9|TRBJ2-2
CASSYSGGGAGELFF
TGTGCCAGCAGTTACTCTGGGGGTGGGGCCGGGGAGCTGTTTTTT